This TCR beta chain is from a study of a mutant IDH1 vaccine in newly diagnosed glioma (dated by TCRdb to 2020 to 2022). As for the study more broadly: Vaccination was initiated 4-6 weeks after radiotherapy alone, or concurrently with temozolomide cycles in the chemotherapy-containing groups. Prior to enrollment, patients had been given standard therapy consisting of radiotherapy alone, temozolomide alone, or radiochemotherapy with temozolomide, with the combination given to most patients. Visit V12 was the week-35 safety follow-up and visit V13 was the week-47 end of study. Longitudinal TCRB deep sequencing was performed for 20 to 25 treated patients wherever samples were available for exploratory analyses. Six visits were used for peripheral blood collection: V03 (baseline), V05, V07, V10, V12 and V13. The roughly 30 treated patients were around 62% male and about 38% female, with a mean age of around 40 years. Study-wide findings and limitations: Pseudoprogression seemed to be unrelated to changes in the top peripheral T cell clonotypes found by TCRB sequencing. PBMC samples for TCRB deep sequencing were selected based on availability. Vaccine-induced immune responses across multiple MHC alleles were detected in over 85% of patients. The authors noted that analyses of patient blood samples could not be reproduced because of sample limitations.

For this clone: The clone's antigen remains unknown. There are no base qualities to consult, and no much larger clone falls within one base.

Reading the label with the study, this specimen's time point is: week 35, safety follow-up. A 20-mer mutant IDH1 peptide at 300 micrograms in Montanide made up each vaccine dose, which was injected subcutaneously together with topical imiquimod. Eight vaccinations were administered to patients in weeks 1, 3, 5, 7, 11, 15, 19 and 23, corresponding to visits V03 through V10. Newly diagnosed WHO grade 3 or 4 IDH1-mutant astrocytomas showing loss of nuclear ATRX were present in the donors. The samples were drawn from NOA16, a multicentre, single-arm, open-label phase I trial in Germany that tested a mutant IDH1 peptide vaccine in humans for the first time. Genomic DNA for TCRB sequencing was isolated from EDTA blood with the DNeasy Blood and Tissue Kit. The library relied on the immunoSEQ multiplex PCR assay. Following the manufacturer's protocol, the hsTCRB Kit was used to amplify rearranged TCR beta chain sequences. An Illumina MiSeq was used to sequence the TCRB libraries. In the source study's methods: The kit vendor's proprietary platform handled demultiplexing, trimming and gene mapping. As stored in TCRdb, this immuneACCESS dataset retains in-frame rearrangements with V and J assigned. A fraction of the clones does not appear; measured against another copy, unresolved V genes explain less than half of the discrepancy, and the remainder lacks a known reason. V, J and clone size are taken as reported in that table, and D and trimming were inferred from the DNA itself. This sample gives about 54,000 clones in total; roughly 84% of them show up just once. In total, the top ten clones hold 4.1% of the sample.

CDR1 and CDR2, per the germline V gene (reference sequence), are LNHDA and SQIVND. Taken from cysteine to phenylalanine, the CDR3 has 15 residues. Of all the DNA, just the CDR3 is kept, 45 bases in frame from base 1. V is reduced by 6 bases and J by 4 bases, leaving a spacing of 18 bases between them. The starting material was PBMCs, obtained from a glioma patient whose treatment included an IDH1 peptide vaccine. The chain employs TRBV19 and TRBJ1-2; possibly the D gene is TRBD1, per 6 matching bases. The receptor's source is a woman aged 18-30 years with glioma. In nucleotides, the sequence is TGTGCCAGTAGGAGGACAGCCCCCCCTAGCTATGGCTACACCTTC. Its translation is CASRRTAPPSYGYTF.